These T cell receptor beta chains were read from a single sample in a study of CD8 T cells in ankylosing spondylitis. Each CDR3 protein gets one entry after TCRdb re-called the 5' RACE reads with MiXCR. The sample carries some 270,000 distinct CDR3 sequences, over 30% recorded once. The specimen sequenced was blood, either unsorted or a sorted T cell fraction (not recorded which). These receptors were collected from a male donor with ankylosing spondylitis or in good health (not recorded which). Each CDR3 is given with its conserved first and last residue. D genes are given only for firm matches.

TRBJ2-7	.	TRBV2	CASTDRAYEQYF
TRBJ1-2	TRBD1	TRBV5-1	CASSLDGQGRGYTF
TRBJ2-7	TRBD2	TRBV28	CASLDMGGGYEQYF
TRBJ2-1	.	TRBV10-1	CASSESGGIDEQFF
TRBJ2-7	.	TRBV29-1	CSVGSHSSYEQYF
TRBJ2-4	.	TRBV18	CASSPPKGCPGNIQYF
TRBJ1-5	.	TRBV5-5	CASSLTVTNQPQHF
TRBJ1-1	.	TRBV12-3/TRBV12-4	CASSLGPMNTEAFF
TRBJ2-5	.	TRBV7-9	CASSLLSAETQYF
TRBJ2-1	.	TRBV6-5	CASSYGGNEQFF
TRBJ1-1	.	TRBV10-3	CAISESAGTGTEAFF